Shown below are 27 T cell receptor beta chains from a single sample sequenced in a study of spatial heterogeneity in lung cancer. TCRdb reanalysed the 5' RACE reads using MiXCR and keeps one entry per CDR3 protein. Here the sample spans 10,000 to 11,000 distinct CDR3 sequences, 5.5% to 7.5% being singletons. Time point defined: sample taken at primary tumor resection. The sample in question was PBMCs, obtained at surgery. These receptors all come from a male donor with early-stage non-small cell lung cancer.

The genes are TRBV5-1 and TRBJ2-1, with 11 positions matching TRBD2. Germline V gene data show CDR1 as SGHRS and CDR2 as YFSETQ. This CDR3 has 21 amino acids. V shed 0 bases and J 1 base; nucleotides not matched to a gene: 15. The CDR3 is CASSLVASGRSFLESYNEQFF. CDR3 DNA: TGCGCCAGCAGCTTGGTGGCTAGCGGGAGGTCCTTTTTAGAGTCCTACAATGAGCAGTTCTTC.

This clonotype appeared many times. The chain has TRBV7-2 and TRBJ2-1, with 7 bases lining up with TRBD1. Unmatched junction bases numbered 9, after V lost 6 bases and J lost 10 bases. CDR3 length equals 13 residues. From germline, CDR1 is SGHTA and CDR2 FQGNSA. The CDR3 nucleotides read TGTGCCAGCAGTCGATTCACAGGGGTGGAGCAGTTCTTC. Translating it yields CASSRFTGVEQFF.

This clonotype was observed at least ten times. This chain connects TRBV4-2 to TRBJ2-1; no reliable D call. The CDR3 extends over 17 amino acids. V lost 1 base and J 7 bases, leaving 20 bases between the germline ends. Germline CDR1 LGHNA, CDR2 YNFKEQ. CDR3 sequence reads: CASSQGWVAEKRNEQFF. The CDR3 DNA reads as TGTGCCAGCAGCCAAGGGTGGGTAGCCGAGAAAAGGAATGAGCAGTTCTTC.

This clonotype is deemed medium-sized. This chain uses TRBV4-1 with TRBJ2-7; 10 bases agree with TRBD2. This CDR3 contains 16 residues. Germline V gene lookup returns CDR1 MGHRA and CDR2 YSYEKL. J was trimmed by 5 bases and V by 0 bases; bases with no gene match: 7. CDR3 protein: CASSQEVASGSHEQYF. The CDR3, as DNA: TGCGCCAGCAGCCAAGAAGTGGCTAGCGGGAGCCACGAGCAGTACTTC.

This clonotype was detected ten times or more. The chain links TRBV5-8 to TRBJ2-5; no definite D call. Trimming took 1 base from V and 0 from J, leaving 7 bases between them. Germline V gene sequence: CDR1 SGHTS, CDR2 YDEGEE. This CDR3 has 14 residues. DNA of the CDR3: TGTGCCAGCAGCTTGTCCAGGCACCAAGAGACCCAGTACTTC. Translation: CASSLSRHQETQYF. The variable domain in full, with the rest retrieved from reference TRBV5-8 and TRBJ2-5, is EAGVTQSPTHLIKTRGQQATLRCSPISGHTSVYWYQQALGLGLQFLLWYDEGEERNRGNFPPRFSGRQFPNYSSELNVNALELEDSALYLCASSLSRHQETQYFGPGTRLLVL.

This clonotype was seen only a few times. The chain links TRBV5-5 to TRBJ2-5; a weak D match, TRBD1 (7 bases). V was shortened by 0 bases and J by 4 bases, with 19 bases between the two germline ends. Germline assignment: CDR1 SGHKS and CDR2 YYEKEE (reference sequence). The CDR3 is made up of 17 amino acids. The CDR3 sequence: CASSLGRGTVVRETQYF. As DNA, the CDR3 is TGTGCCAGCAGCTTGGGGCGCGGGACAGTGGTGCGAGAGACCCAGTACTTC.

This clonotype was recorded at least ten times. The CDR3 sequence is CASSFTSESGDTQYF. The CDR3 region has the DNA TGTGCCAGCAGCTTTACTAGCGAGAGTGGCGATACGCAGTATTTT. V gene TRBV6-5 combines with J gene TRBJ2-3; TRBD2 aligns across 7 bases. Germline V gives CDR1 MNHEY, CDR2 SVGAGI. The CDR3 is made up of 15 amino acids. The V segment lost 6 bases and the J segment 6 bases; nucleotides outside the gene matches: 12.

The V gene is TRBV5-4, the J gene TRBJ2-3, with D maybe TRBD1 (5 bases). CDR1 and CDR2 from the germline V gene are SGHNT and YYREEE (reference sequence). The V and J ends lost 6 bases and 3 bases respectively, with 17 bases between them. The CDR3 is 15 amino acids. CDR3 sequence: CASTRVEAQTDTQYF. The CDR3, as DNA: TGTGCCAGCACCAGGGTAGAGGCCCAGACAGATACGCAGTATTTT.

This clonotype was observed a few times. The V call is TRBV7-9, the J call TRBJ1-4; D call uncertain. Germline V lookup: CDR1 SEHNR, CDR2 FQNEAQ (reference sequence). The CDR3 totals 12 residues. The germline V and J ends were trimmed by 3 bases and 8 bases, with 7 bases remaining between them. As DNA, the CDR3 is TGTGCCAGCAGCTTGGAACGGGAAAAACTGTTTTTT. Its protein product is CASSLEREKLFF.

This clonotype turned up a few times. The chain links TRBV7-9 to TRBJ2-2; a possible D gene is TRBD2 (5 bases). Trimming cost V 3 bases and J 3 bases, with 14 bases left between them. Germline V CDR1 and CDR2: SEHNR, FQNEAQ (reference sequence). This CDR3 has 16 residues. This CDR3 reads CASSLTHPRDTGELFF. Written as DNA, the CDR3 is TGTGCCAGCAGCTTGACTCACCCGCGGGACACCGGGGAGCTGTTTTTT.

The chain is built from TRBV5-1 and TRBJ2-7; D unresolved. The CDR3 contains 13 residues. V lost 6 bases, J lost 0 bases, and 10 bases lay in between. The germline V gene has CDR1 SGHRS and CDR2 YFSETQ. Here the CDR3 reads CASNDATSYEQYF. CDR3 DNA: TGCGCCAGCAACGACGCCACCTCCTACGAGCAGTACTTC.

This clonotype was recorded at least ten times. This chain uses TRBV18 with TRBJ2-7, with D unclear. Germline V CDR1 and CDR2: KGHSH, LQKENI. The CDR3 runs to 15 residues. Trimming shortened V by 5 bases and J by 0 bases, and 14 bases separated the two germline ends. The DNA of the CDR3 is TGTGCCAGCTCAGATGGGCAGTCTAGCTCCTACGAGCAGTACTTC. Amino acid sequence: CASSDGQSSSYEQYF.

This clonotype was recorded many times. The V gene is TRBV14, the J gene TRBJ2-2; 10 nucleotides line up with TRBD2. Germline V gene lookup returns CDR1 SGHDN and CDR2 FVKESK. This CDR3 is built from 18 residues. J gave up 7 bases and V 0 bases, and 11 bases lay outside the gene matches. For the CDR3, the DNA is TGTGCCAGCAGCCAAGATTTCGGAGCGGGAGGGCGAGTCGGGGAGCTGTTTTTT. It is translated as CASSQDFGAGGRVGELFF.

At least ten counts were recorded for this clonotype. The genes are TRBV20-1 and TRBJ2-2; TRBD2 might be the D (5 bases). Deletions cut 1 base from V and 1 base from J, with 10 bases between. The CDR3 is 15 amino acids. Germline V gene sequence: CDR1 DFQATT, CDR2 SNEGSKA (reference sequence). The DNA of the CDR3 is TGCAGTGCTAGAGCAGGTGGGAGGAACACCGGGGAGCTGTTTTTT. It codes for CSARAGGRNTGELFF.

By its share, this clonotype is medium-sized. The chain combines TRBV29-1 with TRBJ2-3; the match to TRBD2 covers 10 bases. CDR1 is SQVTM, CDR2 ANQGSEA, per germline. The CDR3 loop spans 14 amino acids. The J segment lost 6 bases and the V segment lost 7 bases, leaving 10 bases of the junction unmatched. CDR3 region: CSADGLAGVDTQYF. CDR3 sequence (DNA): TGCAGCGCCGATGGGCTAGCGGGAGTGGATACGCAGTATTTT.

In its sample, this clonotype was seen many times. The CDR3 DNA follows: TGCAGTGCTAGAGATCGGGGGGCCGGCACAGATACGCAGTATTTT. It encodes CSARDRGAGTDTQYF. J is TRBJ2-3 and V is TRBV20-1; a weak D match, TRBD2 (7 bases). CDR1 is DFQATT and CDR2 is SNEGSKA in the germline V gene (reference sequence). The CDR3 has 15 residues. V shed 0 bases and J shed 1 base, with 11 bases lying between them.

In its sample, this clonotype ranks as medium-sized. The V call is TRBV20-1, the J call TRBJ2-5; D uncertain. The V end lost 4 bases, the J end lost 4 bases, and 4 bases lay between the germline ends. The CDR3 length is 10 residues. Germline CDR1 is DFQATT and CDR2 is SNEGSKA (reference sequence). CDR3 bases: TGCAGTGCTACAAGAGAGACCCAGTACTTC. Amino acid sequence: CSATRETQYF.

This clonotype has just a few counts. The chain is built from TRBV7-8 and TRBJ2-7, with a tentative D call TRBD1 (6 bases). Trimming stripped 2 bases from V and 5 bases from J, with 10 bases between. The CDR3 spans 13 residues. Germline V gives CDR1 SGHVS, CDR2 FQNEAQ. The CDR3 here is CASSLWQGHEQYF. CDR3 bases: TGTGCCAGCAGCTTATGGCAGGGGCACGAGCAGTACTTC. The variable domain in full, completed from reference TRBV7-8 and TRBJ2-7, reads GAGVSQSPRYKVAKRGQDVALRCDPISGHVSLFWYQQALGQGPEFLTYFQNEAQLDKSGLPSDRFFAERPEGSVSTLKIQRTQQEDSAVYLCASSLWQGHEQYFGPGTRLTVT.

The table lists this clonotype with a few counts. The chain combines TRBV7-2 with TRBJ2-5; 9 bases are shared with TRBD1. The J segment lost 5 bases and the V segment lost 6 bases, leaving 4 bases of the junction unmatched. The CDR3 loop spans 13 amino acids. Germline values: CDR1 SGHTA, CDR2 FQGNSA. CDR3 sequence: CASSRDREETQYF. The CDR3 DNA reads TGTGCCAGCAGTCGGGACAGGGAGGAGACCCAGTACTTC.

This clonotype is termed medium-sized. The chain employs TRBV12-3 or TRBV12-4 and TRBJ2-1; D unclear. V was trimmed by 6 bases and J by 7 bases, leaving 13 bases between them. The CDR3 extends over 13 amino acids. This CDR3 is CASSQTRWNEQFF. As DNA, the CDR3 is TGTGCCAGCAGCCAGACCAGATGGAATGAGCAGTTCTTC.

This clonotype is deemed medium-sized. The chain is built from TRBV20-1 and TRBJ2-1, with D possibly being TRBD2 (6 bases). Germline V gene data show CDR1 as DFQATT and CDR2 as SNEGSKA (reference sequence). The ends were cut back, 1 base at V and 7 bases at J, with 14 bases in the middle. This CDR3 has 14 amino acids. CDR3 sequence (DNA): TGCAGTGCTAGAGTTCCGGGACTCAAGAATGAGCAGTTCTTC. It specifies CSARVPGLKNEQFF.

Within the sample, this clonotype is medium-sized. The rearrangement uses TRBV27 and TRBJ2-6, with 9 bases lining up with TRBD1. CDR3 length equals 17 residues. Germline values: CDR1 MNHEY, CDR2 SMNVEV (reference sequence). V shed 6 bases, J shed 1 base, and the junction held 7 bases outside the gene matches. CDR3 residues: CASSSGTGWSGANVLTF. The CDR3 DNA is TGTGCCAGCAGCTCCGGGACAGGGTGGTCTGGGGCCAACGTCCTGACTTTC.

This clonotype was picked up a small number of times. J is TRBJ2-1 and V is TRBV5-1, with 7 nucleotides matching TRBD2. Germline loops: CDR1 SGHRS, CDR2 YFSETQ. V lost 4 bases, J lost 4 bases, and 8 bases stayed unmatched. The CDR3 totals 15 residues. CDR3 protein: CASSMTSNRYNEQFF. The CDR3 nucleotides are TGCGCCAGCAGCATGACTAGCAATCGGTACAATGAGCAGTTCTTC.

Many counts were recorded for this clonotype. The rearrangement joins TRBV6-1 to TRBJ2-1, with 8 bases aligning to TRBD1. The CDR3 is 16 amino acids. The junction had 11 bases not matched to a gene; V was cut back by 5 bases and J by 5 bases. Germline V CDR1 and CDR2: MNHNS, SASEGT. CDR3 amino acids: CASSHRQGRSNNEQFF. CDR3 sequence (DNA): TGTGCCAGCAGTCACCGACAGGGGAGGAGTAACAATGAGCAGTTCTTC.

J is TRBJ2-7 and V is TRBV20-1; 12 bases fit TRBD2. Trimming cost V 3 bases and J 0 bases; bases outside gene matches: 3. There are 15 residues in the CDR3. Germline lookup yields CDR1 DFQATT and CDR2 SNEGSKA (reference sequence). The CDR3 is CSASASGGGSYEQYF. CDR3 nucleotide sequence: TGCAGTGCTAGCGCTAGCGGGGGGGGCTCCTACGAGCAGTACTTC.

This clonotype has a single count. The chain couples TRBV7-2 to TRBJ2-7, with D perhaps TRBD2 (5 bases). The germline CDR1 and CDR2 sequences are SGHTA and FQGNSA. The germline V and J ends were trimmed by 5 bases and 3 bases, with 14 bases remaining between them. The CDR3 loop spans 14 amino acids. This chain's CDR3 is CASSGRAGFYEQYF. In DNA form, the CDR3 reads TGTGCCAGCAGCGGTCGGGCGGGCTTCTACGAGCAGTACTTC. Full variable domain (remainder filled in from reference TRBV7-2 and TRBJ2-7): GAGVSQSPSNKVTEKGKDVELRCDPISGHTALYWYRQSLGQGLEFLIYFQGNSAPDKSGLPSDRFSAERTGGSVSTLTIQRTQQEDSAVYLCASSGRAGFYEQYFGPGTRLTVT.

The chain uses TRBV4-1 and TRBJ2-5; D possibly matches TRBD1 or TRBD2 (6 bases each). Trimming pared 0 bases from V and 4 bases from J, leaving 21 bases between. This CDR3 region has 18 residues. CDR1 is MGHRA, CDR2 YSYEKL, per germline. Here the CDR3 reads CASSQEGGGSGVGETQYF. In nucleotides, the CDR3 is TGCGCCAGCAGCCAAGAAGGAGGGGGGTCGGGAGTTGGAGAGACCCAGTACTTC.